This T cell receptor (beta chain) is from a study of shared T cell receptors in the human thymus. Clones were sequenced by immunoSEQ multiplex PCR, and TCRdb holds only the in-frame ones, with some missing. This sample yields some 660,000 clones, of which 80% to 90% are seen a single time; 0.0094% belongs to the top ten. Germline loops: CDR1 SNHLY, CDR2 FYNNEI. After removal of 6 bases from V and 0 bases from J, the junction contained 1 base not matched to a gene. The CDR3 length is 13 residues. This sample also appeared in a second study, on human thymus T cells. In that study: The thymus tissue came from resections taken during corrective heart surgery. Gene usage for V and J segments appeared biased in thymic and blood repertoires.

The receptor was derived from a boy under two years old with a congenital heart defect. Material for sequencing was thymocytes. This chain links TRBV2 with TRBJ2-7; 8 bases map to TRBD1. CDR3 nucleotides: TGTGCCAGCAGAGACAGGGGCTCCTACGAGCAGTACTTC. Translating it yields CASRDRGSYEQYF.